This T cell receptor beta chain came from a study of CXCR3-negative and CXCR3-positive naive CD8 T cells. For this clonotype: Antigen: not known.

This CDR3 region has 14 residues. Germline V gene lookup returns CDR1 SGHDT and CDR2 YYEEEE. General study findings and limits: CXCR3-expressing naive cells carried TRB CDR3s more hydrophobic than those of CXCR3-negative naive cells.

Researchers prepared the TRB cDNA libraries using 5' RACE with UMI labels. TCRdb processed the 5' RACE reads again and assigns one entry to each CDR3 protein, with no DNA. This sample's table has 90,000 to 150,000 distinct CDR3 sequences. Sequenced material: naive CXCR3+ CD8+ T cells from blood. Subset noted: CD45RO-CCR7+CD27+CD95- naive CD8+ T cells expressing CXCR3 (TNR3+). This receptor was taken from a human donor in good health. Some clones in this sample may be carry-over from other donors' samples. The rearrangement links TRBV5-6 to TRBJ2-5; TCRdb's D gene call, TRBD1, goes unchecked for lack of DNA. The CDR3 loop is CASSGTGTQETQYF.